The 22 T cell receptor beta chains presented below share a single source sample, sequenced in a study of Ad26.COV2.S vaccination and SARS-CoV-2 variants. The assay was immunoSEQ multiplex PCR, and TCRdb's table has in-frame clones only and misses some. The sample includes roughly 380,000 clones, 85% to 90% of them seen just once. The treatment denotes: 15 to 20 received Ad26.COV2.S at low or high dose, single or two shots; about five received placebo; per-sample allocation not given. Sampling happened 63 days after the first vaccine or placebo injection. Sequenced here: peripheral blood, sampled in a trial of Ad26.COV2.S vaccine versus placebo. The receptors here all came from a person aged 18-60 years who received the Ad26.COV2.S COVID-19 vaccine or a placebo.

This clone was seen once. V usage is TRBV6-6 and J usage is TRBJ1-2; 7 bases align to TRBD1. The CDR3 length is 13 residues. Germline values: CDR1 MNHNY, CDR2 SVGAGI (reference sequence). V lost 1 base, J lost 4 bases, and 0 bases stayed unmatched. Here the CDR3 DNA reads TGTGCCAGCAGTTACTGGGACAGCTATGGCTACACCTTC. Translation gives CASSYWDSYGYTF.

The chain joins TRBV28 to TRBJ2-3; TRBD1 matches 8 bases. CDR1 is MDHEN, CDR2 SYDVKM, per germline. The CDR3 covers 14 residues. With 6 bases clipped from V and 2 bases from J, the junction kept 4 bases outside the gene matches. CDR3 loop: CASRGDRNTDTQYF. The CDR3 DNA sequence: TGTGCCAGCAGGGGGGACAGGAACACAGATACGCAGTATTTT.

Here the CDR3 reads CASRDRVRSTDTQYF. CDR3 in DNA: TGTGCCAGCAGGGACAGGGTTAGAAGCACAGATACGCAGTATTTT. This chain joins TRBV28 and TRBJ2-3, with TRBD1 matching over 8 bases. J gave up 0 bases and V 6 bases, and 5 bases lay outside the gene matches. This CDR3 region has 15 residues. Germline V gene lookup returns CDR1 MDHEN and CDR2 SYDVKM. The complete variable domain, with remaining parts taken from reference TRBV28 and TRBJ2-3, reads DVKVTQSSRYLVKRTGEKVFLECVQDMDHENMFWYRQDPGLGLRLIYFSYDVKMKEKGDIPEGYSVSREKKERFSLILESASTNQTSMYLCASRDRVRSTDTQYFGPGTRLTVL.

The genes are TRBV6-2 or TRBV6-3 and TRBJ2-5; D gene uncertain. This CDR3 has 13 residues. Trimming removed 6 bases at V and 2 bases at J, with 10 bases between. Germline-derived CDR1 and CDR2 are MNHEY and SVGEGT. CDR3 in amino acids: CASSHLGQETQYF. The CDR3 DNA reads TGTGCCAGCAGCCACCTTGGTCAAGAGACCCAGTACTTC.

This clone appeared many times. The J gene is TRBJ1-2, the V gene TRBV4-3; D perhaps matches TRBD1 (5 bases). V dropped 0 bases and J dropped 4 bases, with 12 bases sitting between them. The germline gives CDR1 LGHNA, CDR2 YSLEER. This CDR3 region has 15 residues. The CDR3 spells CASSQDFAGTYGYTF. The CDR3 DNA reads as TGCGCCAGCAGCCAAGATTTCGCAGGGACCTATGGCTACACCTTC.

The chain joins TRBV7-7 to TRBJ2-7; perhaps D is TRBD1 or TRBD2 (5 bases each). Germline V gene sequence: CDR1 SSHAT, CDR2 FNYEAQ (reference sequence). Between the trimmed V and J ends, which lost 0 bases and 2 bases, there was a span of 11 bases. The CDR3 extends over 15 amino acids. The CDR3 nucleotides are TGTGCCAGCAGCTTAGCCGAGGGCAGGGCCTACGAGCAGTACTTC. Protein sequence: CASSLAEGRAYEQYF.

The chain employs TRBV5-8 and TRBJ1-5; 10 bases align to TRBD1. The CDR3 has 17 amino acids. The V segment lost 1 base and the J segment 5 bases; nucleotides outside the gene matches: 9. The V gene's germline CDR1 is SGHTS and CDR2 YDEGEE. This chain's CDR3 is CASSLPTWTGGDQPQHF. The DNA for the CDR3 is TGTGCCAGCAGCTTGCCAACGTGGACAGGGGGGGATCAGCCCCAGCATTTT.

The chain is built from TRBV5-1 and TRBJ1-2; weak D call: TRBD1 (5 bases). This CDR3 is built from 15 residues. The germline gives CDR1 SGHRS, CDR2 YFSETQ. The V gene lost 2 bases and the J gene lost 3 bases, with 14 bases spanning the gap. The CDR3, as DNA: TGCGCCAGCAGCTTAACTGGCAGGGTACACTATGGCTACACCTTC. Encoded protein: CASSLTGRVHYGYTF.

This clone occurred a few times. The chain has TRBV7-6 and TRBJ2-7, with D uncertain. The CDR3 sequence is 13 residues long. Germline values: CDR1 SGHVS, CDR2 FNYEAQ. Deletions cut 1 base from V and 2 bases from J, with 6 bases between. The CDR3 reads CASSLGNPYEQYF. DNA for the CDR3: TGTGCCAGCAGCTTAGGCAATCCCTACGAGCAGTACTTC.

This chain joins TRBV20-1 and TRBJ2-7; 7 bases fit TRBD2. The length of the CDR3 is 13 residues. J lost 4 bases, V lost 3 bases, and 6 bases had no gene match. Germline V CDR1 and CDR2: DFQATT, SNEGSKA (reference sequence). CDR3 sequence reads: CSASPGGFYEQYF. The CDR3 DNA reads TGCAGTGCTAGTCCCGGGGGGTTTTACGAGCAGTACTTC.

The gene calls are TRBV5-5 and TRBJ1-5; D is uncertain. Germline V lookup: CDR1 SGHKS, CDR2 YYEKEE (reference sequence). Trimming pared 3 bases from V and 4 bases from J, leaving 8 bases between. There are 13 residues in the CDR3. Written as DNA, the CDR3 is TGTGCCAGCAGCTCTACAATTAATCAGCCCCAGCATTTT. This encodes CASSSTINQPQHF.

The chain links TRBV12-3 or TRBV12-4 to TRBJ1-6; unclear D gene. CDR3 length: 12 residues. V shed 2 bases and J shed 14 bases, with 10 bases lying between them. CDR3 sequence: CASSLLKDTLHF. The DNA for the CDR3 is TGTGCCAGCAGTTTATTAAAGGATACCCTCCACTTT.

The chain couples TRBV27 to TRBJ1-1; 7 nucleotides align to TRBD1. V dropped 2 bases and J dropped 1; count of bases not matched to a gene: 4. Germline V gene data show CDR1 as MNHEY and CDR2 as SMNVEV (reference sequence). The CDR3 totals 15 residues. The chain's CDR3 is CASSLIDRANTEAFF. As DNA, the CDR3 is TGTGCCAGCAGTTTAATCGACAGGGCGAACACTGAAGCTTTCTTT.

This chain joins TRBV28 and TRBJ1-4; maybe TRBD1 (5 bases). This CDR3 is 15 amino acids long. V was trimmed by 3 bases and J by 4 bases, leaving 12 bases between them. Germline V gene data show CDR1 as MDHEN and CDR2 as SYDVKM. CDR3 region: CASSFSGAFNEKLFF. CDR3 DNA: TGTGCCAGCAGTTTTTCCGGGGCCTTTAATGAAAAACTGTTTTTT.

The rearrangement joins TRBV7-9 to TRBJ1-2; no reliable D call. V lost 1 base and J lost 4, with 10 bases in between. The germline CDR1 and CDR2 sequences are SEHNR and FQNEAQ (reference sequence). This CDR3 comprises 14 residues. CDR3 in DNA: TGTGCCAGCAGCTTAGATACAGAAGCCTATGGCTACACCTTC. It specifies CASSLDTEAYGYTF. The full variable domain, with the rest looked up from reference TRBV7-9 and TRBJ1-2, is DTGVSQNPRHKITKRGQNVTFRCDPISEHNRLYWYRQTLGQGPEFLTYFQNEAQLEKSRLLSDRFSAERPKGSFSTLEIQRTEQGDSAMYLCASSLDTEAYGYTFGSGTRLTVV.

The J gene is TRBJ2-1, the V gene TRBV28; TRBD2 matches at 12 bases. The CDR3 spans 14 residues. The trim removed 2 bases at V and 11 bases at J, leaving 4 bases unmatched. Germline V gene sequence: CDR1 MDHEN, CDR2 SYDVKM. CDR3 residues: CASSLGLAGGKQFF. DNA for the CDR3: TGTGCCAGCAGTTTAGGGCTAGCGGGGGGGAAGCAGTTCTTC.

The chain combines TRBV6-5 with TRBJ2-7, with a possible D match to TRBD2 (6 bases). Germline values: CDR1 MNHEY, CDR2 SVGAGI. Trimming cost V 5 bases and J 2 bases, with 13 bases left between them. The CDR3 spans 14 residues. The CDR3 DNA is TGTGCCAGCAGTCACGTGGGGGGAACCTACGAGCAGTACTTC. Translated: CASSHVGGTYEQYF.

V usage is TRBV9 and J usage is TRBJ2-1; D could derive from TRBD1 or TRBD2 (6 bases each). CDR1 SGDLS and CDR2 YYNGEE come from the germline V gene. The CDR3 extends over 16 amino acids. The ends were cut back, 2 bases at V and 8 bases at J, with 20 bases in the middle. CDR3 bases: TGTGCCAGCAGCGTGGAAGCTGGGGGGCCGATCGATGAGCAGTTCTTC. Amino acid sequence: CASSVEAGGPIDEQFF.

This clone was seen a single time. The J gene is TRBJ2-5, the V gene TRBV7-9; 8 bases line up with TRBD2. CDR3 length: 14 amino acids. The junction had 3 bases not matched to a gene; V was cut back by 2 bases and J by 4 bases. Germline CDR1 and CDR2: SEHNR and FQNEAQ (reference sequence). The CDR3 spells CASSLPGLAETQYF. The CDR3 bases are TGTGCCAGCAGCTTACCCGGACTAGCAGAGACCCAGTACTTC.

V usage is TRBV2 and J usage is TRBJ1-2; 9 bases are a match to TRBD1. Germline V gene data show CDR1 as SNHLY and CDR2 as FYNNEI. The J segment lost 6 bases and the V segment lost 8 bases, leaving 7 bases of the junction unmatched. The CDR3 totals 13 residues. In DNA form, the CDR3 reads TGTGCCAGCCGGACAGGGGCCTTTCATGGCTACACCTTC. It yields the protein CASRTGAFHGYTF. Drawing the rest from reference TRBV2 and TRBJ1-2, the complete variable domain is EPEVTQTPSHQVTQMGQEVILRCVPISNHLYFYWYRQILGQKVEFLVSFYNNEISEKSEIFDDQFSVERPDGSNFTLKIRSTKLEDSAMYFCASRTGAFHGYTFGSGTRLTVV.

As concerns this clone: The sample carries other DNA sequences with the same CDR3. The J gene is TRBJ1-1, the V gene TRBV6-1; 7 bases are shared with TRBD1. The germline gives CDR1 MNHNS, CDR2 SASEGT. V was pared by 0 bases and J by 5 bases, with 0 bases of the junction left unmatched. This CDR3 is built from 13 residues. For the CDR3, the DNA is TGTGCCAGCAGTGAAGCACAGGGGACTGAAGCTTTCTTT. This sequence encodes CASSEAQGTEAFF.

The CDR3 spells CASSRLRETQYF. The CDR3 nucleotides are TGTGCCAGCAGCCGACTCAGGGAGACCCAGTACTTC. The chain carries TRBV14 and TRBJ2-5; D remains ambiguous. V gave up 4 bases and J gave up 5 bases, with 8 bases separating them. The germline gives CDR1 SGHDN, CDR2 FVKESK. The CDR3 is 12 residues long. Supplemented by reference TRBV14 and TRBJ2-5, the full variable domain reads EAGVTQFPSHSVIEKGQTVTLRCDPISGHDNLYWYRRVMGKEIKFLLHFVKESKQDESGMPNNRFLAERTGGTYSTLKVQPAELEDSGVYFCASSRLRETQYFGPGTRLLVL.